These T cell receptor beta chains were read from a single sample in a study of breast tumors, draining lymph nodes, adjacent tissues. TCRdb called the multiplex PCR reads again in MiXCR, with one record for every CDR3 protein. The data contain roughly 130,000 distinct CDR3 sequences, 15% to 20% of them singletons. Sequenced sample: axillary lymph node tissue. Receptor source: a female donor with breast cancer. Some clones in this sample may be carry-over from other donors' samples. Both conserved end residues are part of each CDR3. D genes are given only for firm matches.

d_call j_call v_call cdr3_aa
NA TRBJ1-1 TRBV7-2 CASSTSRGLEAFF
NA TRBJ2-1 TRBV20-1 CSAITSPWSHEQFF
TRBD1 TRBJ2-1 TRBV5-8 CASSVPGQGADEQFF
TRBD2 TRBJ2-3 TRBV7-2 CASSLPYSSGRGEDTQYF
TRBD1 TRBJ1-5 TRBV19 CATLDREGIQPQHF
TRBD2 TRBJ2-7 TRBV20-1 CSARYGGRLTYEQYF
NA TRBJ1-2 TRBV20-1 CSARGRGGYTF
NA TRBJ2-7 TRBV9 CASSVEAGFHEQYF
NA TRBJ2-4 TRBV18 CASSPDSGIQYF
NA TRBJ1-4 TRBV5-1 CASSFQGNSNEKLFF
TRBD1 TRBJ2-7 TRBV29-1 CSVLDRAPVYEQYF
NA TRBJ2-3 TRBV24-1 CATSDRTAQGTDTQYF
TRBD1 TRBJ2-7 TRBV27 CASSSRTGGLYEQYF
TRBD1 TRBJ2-3 TRBV7-2 CASSLLGRLGQGLTDTQYF
NA TRBJ2-5 TRBV5-1 CASSLEQETQYF
TRBD2 TRBJ2-7 TRBV5-1 CASSLAGLAGAANPYEQYF
TRBD1 TRBJ1-4 TRBV5-1 CASSLAAGGANEKLFF
NA TRBJ2-5 TRBV14 CASSQETSRMETQYF